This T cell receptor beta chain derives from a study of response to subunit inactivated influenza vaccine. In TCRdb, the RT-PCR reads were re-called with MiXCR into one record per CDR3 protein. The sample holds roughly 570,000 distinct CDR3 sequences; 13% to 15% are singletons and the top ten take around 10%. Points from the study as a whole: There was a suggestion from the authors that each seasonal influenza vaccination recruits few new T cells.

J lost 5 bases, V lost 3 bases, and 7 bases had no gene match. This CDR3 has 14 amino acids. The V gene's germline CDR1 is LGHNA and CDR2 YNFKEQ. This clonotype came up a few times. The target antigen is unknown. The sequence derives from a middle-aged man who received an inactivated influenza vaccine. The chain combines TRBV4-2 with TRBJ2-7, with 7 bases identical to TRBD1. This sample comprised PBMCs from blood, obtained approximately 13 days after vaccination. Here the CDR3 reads CASSQTGYVDEQYF. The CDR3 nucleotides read TGTGCCAGCAGCCAGACAGGGTACGTGGACGAGCAGTACTTC.